The rows below give T cell receptor beta chains drawn from one sample of a study of blood T cell repertoires in COVID-19. Only in-frame clones appear in the TCRdb table, and some are missing; sequencing was by immunoSEQ multiplex PCR. This table has around 68,000 clones, approximately 85% appearing once. The sequenced sample consisted of peripheral blood. The origin of the receptors is a man older than 75 with acute or convalescent COVID-19. Each CDR3 is given with its conserved first and last residue. The D gene is left open where the match is weak. Clone size is shown for a subset of rows, as once, few, many or a class of expanded clone.

j_call: TRBJ2-7
d_call: TRBD2
v_call: TRBV28
clone_size: .
cdr3_nt: TGTGCCAGCGGGATTCCTCGGGAGGGGTTCCCCTACGAGCAGTACTTC
cdr3_aa: CASGIPREGFPYEQYF

j_call: TRBJ2-5
d_call: TRBD2
v_call: TRBV24-1
clone_size: .
cdr3_nt: TGTGCCACCAGTGATCCCCTAGCGGGCGGGGAAGGGACCCAGTACTTC
cdr3_aa: CATSDPLAGGEGTQYF

j_call: TRBJ2-7
d_call: TRBD2
v_call: TRBV10-3
clone_size: .
cdr3_nt: TGTGCCGCCCAAAGCGGGGCCAGCTCCTACGAGCAGTACTTC
cdr3_aa: CAAQSGASSYEQYF

j_call: TRBJ1-5
d_call: .
v_call: TRBV24-1
clone_size: few
cdr3_nt: TGTGCCACCAGTGGCCGGACCAGCGGTCAGCCCCAGCATTTT
cdr3_aa: CATSGRTSGQPQHF

j_call: TRBJ2-6
d_call: .
v_call: TRBV24-1
clone_size: .
cdr3_nt: TGTGCCACCAGTAAGGGGGGGGCTGGGGCCAACGTCCTGACTTTC
cdr3_aa: CATSKGGAGANVLTF

j_call: TRBJ1-2
d_call: TRBD1
v_call: TRBV5-8
clone_size: .
cdr3_nt: TGTGCCAGCAGCTCCCGACAGGGCTTACGCGGCTACACCTTC
cdr3_aa: CASSSRQGLRGYTF

j_call: TRBJ1-2
d_call: TRBD1
v_call: TRBV5-1
clone_size: .
cdr3_nt: TGCGCCAGCAGCCGACAGGGGTCCTCTAACTATGGCTACACCTTC
cdr3_aa: CASSRQGSSNYGYTF

j_call: TRBJ2-6
d_call: TRBD1
v_call: TRBV5-6
clone_size: .
cdr3_nt: TGTGCCAGCAGTATCGTAGGGGGCCCTGGGGCCAACGTCCTGACTTTC
cdr3_aa: CASSIVGGPGANVLTF

j_call: TRBJ1-2
d_call: .
v_call: TRBV10-2
clone_size: .
cdr3_nt: TGCGCCAGCTCCGGGACTCCTTATGGCTACACCTTC
cdr3_aa: CASSGTPYGYTF

j_call: TRBJ1-1
d_call: .
v_call: TRBV9
clone_size: .
cdr3_nt: TGTGCCAGCAGCGTAGTGGGGGGGTTGAACACTGAAGCTTTCTTT
cdr3_aa: CASSVVGGLNTEAFF